This TCR beta chain came from a study of human T cells and chemical hapten exposure. This CDR3 comprises 16 residues. Trimming at V came to 4 bases and at J to 6 bases, leaving 12 bases not matched to a gene. Germline-derived CDR1 and CDR2 are SGDLS and YYNGEE. This clonotype was detected ten times or more. TCRdb processed the RACE reads anew with MiXCR; each CDR3 protein has one entry. The sample includes some 40,000 distinct CDR3 sequences, about 3.5% seen only once; the top ten take around 5%. Time point denoted: healthy volunteer bleed at 6 weeks. Unfractionated whole blood yielded the extracted total RNA.

The clonotype was recovered from a human donor in good health. Some clones in this sample may be carry-over from other donors' samples. This rearrangement joins TRBV9 to TRBJ2-1; 8 bases fit TRBD2. Source material: whole blood. CDR3 in amino acids: CASSPEPGGTGNEQFF. The CDR3 region has the DNA TGTGCCAGCAGCCCAGAGCCGGGGGGGACGGGCAATGAGCAGTTCTTC.